This T cell receptor beta chain appears in the sequencing data of a study of shared clonotypes between healthy human individuals. Points on this clone: Its antigen is as yet unknown.

TCRdb's copy holds only in-frame clones and misses some; the assay was immunoSEQ multiplex PCR. This repertoire shows roughly 2 million clones, roughly 96% found once; its top ten account for roughly 0.13%. Study-wide points: Naive subsets generally had larger estimated richness than memory subsets. Genetic and exposure-history diversity was limited by the few donors.

The CDR3 consists of 13 residues. V lost 4 bases and J lost 5, with 11 bases in between. CDR1 and CDR2 (germline): SGHTA, FQGNSA. Sequencing was carried out using naive CD4+ T cells sorted from blood. Subset in this sample: CD45RA+ positively selected. The chain links TRBV7-2 to TRBJ2-5; D not certain. The clonotype originates from a man between 18 and 29 years old in good health. The CDR3 spells CASSSRTWETQYF. CDR3 sequence (DNA): TGTGCCAGCAGCTCCCGAACATGGGAGACCCAGTACTTC.